Listed below are T cell receptor beta chains from one sample, sequenced in a study of regulatory T cells in long-lasting Graves disease. Using its own MiXCR run on the multiplex PCR reads, TCRdb lists one record per CDR3 protein. The sample shows around 400,000 distinct CDR3 sequences, 23% of them seen only once. Sequences were derived from peripheral blood mononuclear cells (PBMCs), sampled when the disease was refractory, from a patient treated with antithyroid drugs. The receptors stem from a female donor with Graves disease. CDR3s include the opening cysteine and the closing phenylalanine or tryptophan. D genes are given only for firm matches. Clone size appears in some rows only: once, few, many, or a class for an expanded clone.

D	V	J	size	DNA	CDR3
NA	TRBV5-1	TRBJ1-4	few	TGCGCCAGCAGCTTGGAAGGACAGACCGGGAGGTTTTTT	CASSLEGQTGRFF
NA	TRBV2	TRBJ1-2	many	TGTGCCAGCAGTGCGAGACAAATTTATGGCTACACCTTC	CASSARQIYGYTF
NA	TRBV28	TRBJ1-2	many	TGTGCCAGCAGTTTATATCCCTATGGCTACACCTTC	CASSLYPYGYTF
NA	TRBV10-3	TRBJ2-7	many	TGTGCCATCAGTGAGTCCCAGTACGAGCAGTACTTC	CAISESQYEQYF
NA	TRBV9	TRBJ2-7	few	TGTGCCAGCAGCCCTTCAGGAGCGTTCGAGCAGTACTTC	CASSPSGAFEQYF
NA	TRBV3-1	TRBJ2-5	NA	TGTGCCAGCAGCCCGGGCCCCCTACAAGAGACCCAGTACTTC	CASSPGPLQETQYF
NA	TRBV6-2/TRBV6-3	TRBJ2-2	few	TGTGCCAGCAGTCAAGGGGGGCCTCGTACCGGGGAGCTGTTTTTT	CASSQGGPRTGELFF
NA	TRBV7-9	TRBJ2-7	NA	TGTGCCAGCAGCTTATTTCGGGGTTGGGTTGAAAACGAGCAGTACTTC	CASSLFRGWVENEQYF
TRBD2	TRBV28	TRBJ2-3	NA	TGTGCCAGCAGTACTAGCGGGAGAATTGATACGCAGTATTTT	CASSTSGRIDTQYF
TRBD2	TRBV28	TRBJ2-7	medium-sized	TGTGCCAGCAGTTCCCTAGCGGGAGGGTCCTACGAGCAGTACTTC	CASSSLAGGSYEQYF
TRBD1	TRBV28	TRBJ1-6	many	TGTGCCAGCAGATTGGCCAGGGACAGGGGAAGGTCACCCCTCCACTTT	CASRLARDRGRSPLHF
TRBD1	TRBV6-1	TRBJ1-2	few	TGTGCCAGCAGGCCGGGACAGGAAGGGTATGGCTACACCTTC	CASRPGQEGYGYTF
NA	TRBV20-1	TRBJ1-4	NA	TGCAGTTTAACGACAGGCGGTAATGAAAAACTGTTTTTT	CSLTTGGNEKLFF
NA	TRBV2	TRBJ2-1	NA	TGTGCCAGCAGTGACTCAGGGGCTGCCTACAATGAGCAGTTCTTC	CASSDSGAAYNEQFF
TRBD1	TRBV11-2	TRBJ1-1	many	TGTGCCAGCAGCTCCGGACAGGGGCCGAACACTGAAGCTTTCTTT	CASSSGQGPNTEAFF
NA	TRBV2	TRBJ2-2	NA	TGTGCCAGCACCCTGGGGATTCCCGGGGAGCTGTTTTTT	CASTLGIPGELFF
NA	TRBV3-1	TRBJ1-1	NA	TGTGCCAGCAGACCAAACGAAAAAAACACTGAAGCTCTCTTT	CASRPNEKNTEALF
NA	TRBV27	TRBJ2-3	few	TGTGCCAGCAGTTTAACCCCAGGAGCGGCCCTTGGAGATACGCAGTATTTT	CASSLTPGAALGDTQYF
TRBD1	TRBV25-1	TRBJ2-7	NA	TGTGCCAGCGGTCCCGGGACAGGGCTCAACGAGCAGTACTTC	CASGPGTGLNEQYF
NA	TRBV6-1	TRBJ2-7	few	TGTGCCCCGCCCACAGAGTCCTACGAGCAGTACTTC	CAPPTESYEQYF
NA	TRBV11-2	TRBJ1-5	NA	TGTGCCAGCAGCTTAGAGGCAGGGTCAAGTCAGCCCCAGCATTTT	CASSLEAGSSQPQHF
NA	TRBV14	TRBJ1-1	few	TGTGCCAGCAGCCAAAAAGGGAGGGAACGCACTGAAGCTTTCTTT	CASSQKGRERTEAFF
TRBD1	TRBV7-2	TRBJ2-2	NA	TGTGCCAGCACCCCCCGACAGGGGGTATCCGCGAACACCGGGGAGCTGTTTTTT	CASTPRQGVSANTGELFF
NA	TRBV24-1	TRBJ1-5	few	TGTGCCACCAGTGAGCGTTATAGCAATCAGCCCCAGCATTTT	CATSERYSNQPQHF
NA	TRBV6-2/TRBV6-3	TRBJ2-2	NA	TGTGCCAGCACCGGGCGGGTGGCGAACACCGGGGAGCTGTTTTTT	CASTGRVANTGELFF
TRBD1	TRBV5-1	TRBJ2-7	few	TGCGCCAGCAGCTTGCAGCCGGGACAGGGAACCTACGAGCAGTACTTC	CASSLQPGQGTYEQYF
NA	TRBV29-1	TRBJ2-2	few	TGCAGCGTCAAATCAGGGTTCGGGGAGCTGTTTTTT	CSVKSGFGELFF
NA	TRBV15	TRBJ2-2	few	TGTGCCACCAGCAGAGATACAAGGGTGATCCTGCTGAACACCGGGGAGCTGTTTTTT	CATSRDTRVILLNTGELFF
NA	TRBV6-1	TRBJ2-5	few	TGTGCCAGCGCTACGGGTAATCGGGAGACCCAGTACTTC	CASATGNRETQYF
TRBD1	TRBV15	TRBJ1-1	many	TGTGCCACCAGCAGAAAGGGACAGGGGGCAATCCCAGCTTTCTTT	CATSRKGQGAIPAFF
NA	TRBV29-1	TRBJ1-1	few	TGCAGCGTTGAAGATGACAGGTATTACGAAGCTTTCTTT	CSVEDDRYYEAFF
NA	TRBV6-5	TRBJ1-1	many	TGTGCCAGCAGTTTGGACAGTTTCCCGCTGAACACTGAAGCTTTCTTT	CASSLDSFPLNTEAFF
NA	TRBV7-2	TRBJ1-6	NA	TGTGCCAGCAGCTTAGGACCCCTCGGGGGTTCACCCCTCCACTTT	CASSLGPLGGSPLHF
NA	TRBV19	TRBJ2-1	once	TGTGCCAGTAGTATAGGAGGGTTCGGGGAGCAGTTCTTC	CASSIGGFGEQFF